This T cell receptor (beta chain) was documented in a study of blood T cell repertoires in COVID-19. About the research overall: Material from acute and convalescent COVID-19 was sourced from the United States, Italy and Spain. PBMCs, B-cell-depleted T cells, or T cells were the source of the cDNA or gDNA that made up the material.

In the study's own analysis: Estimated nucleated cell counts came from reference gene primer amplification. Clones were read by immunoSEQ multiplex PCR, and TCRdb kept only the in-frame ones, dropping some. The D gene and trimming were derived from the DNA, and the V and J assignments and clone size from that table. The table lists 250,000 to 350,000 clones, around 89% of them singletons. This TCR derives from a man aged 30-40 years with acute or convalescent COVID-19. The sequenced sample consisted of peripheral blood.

DNA for the CDR3: TGTGCCAGCAGCCCTTACGGCGGGGAGCTGTTTTTT. Translating gives CASSPYGGELFF. The gene calls are TRBV7-3 and TRBJ2-2, with D hard to call. Trimming cost V 5 bases and J 7 bases, with 8 bases left between them. CDR1 is SGHTA and CDR2 is FQGTGA in the germline V gene. CDR3 length equals 12 residues. The full variable domain, its missing parts supplied by reference TRBV7-3 and TRBJ2-2, is GAGVSQTPSNKVTEKGKYVELRCDPISGHTALYWYRQSLGQGPEFLIYFQGTGAADDSGLPNDRFFAVRPEGSVSTLKIQRTERGDSAVYLCASSPYGGELFFGEGSRLTVL.